A single sample is the source of the 24 T cell receptor beta chains below, sequenced in a study of blood T cell repertoires in COVID-19. The method was immunoSEQ multiplex PCR; TCRdb's version includes in-frame clones alone and lacks a portion of them. The sample lists approximately 200,000 clones; 80% to 90% were seen once. Source material: PBMCs or T cells enriched from blood (not recorded which). Source of these receptors: a woman aged 18 to 35 in a cohort exposed to, infected with or recovered from COVID-19 (not recorded which).

J is TRBJ2-3 and V is TRBV28; 7 bases match TRBD2. The J segment lost 4 bases and the V segment lost 4 bases, leaving 5 bases of the junction unmatched. Germline V gene lookup returns CDR1 MDHEN and CDR2 SYDVKM. This CDR3 spans 14 amino acids. The CDR3 DNA follows: TGTGCCAGCAGTTACCCTCTAGCGGCAGATACGCAGTATTTT. Residues: CASSYPLAADTQYF.

The chain is built from TRBV6-5 and TRBJ2-5; D is unresolved. This CDR3 is 11 amino acids long. The V end was cut by 6 bases, the J end by 4 bases, with 6 bases between. Germline-derived CDR1 and CDR2 are MNHEY and SVGAGI. The CDR3 loop reads CASRARETQYF. CDR3 bases: TGTGCCAGCAGGGCCCGAGAGACCCAGTACTTC.

The genes are TRBV3-1 (or the pseudogene TRBV3-2) and TRBJ2-7, with 10 positions matching TRBD2. The CDR3 extends over 13 amino acids. From germline, CDR1 is LGHDT and CDR2 YNNKEL (reference sequence). The V and J ends lost 6 bases and 4 bases, in that order; junction bases with no gene match: 3. The chain's CDR3 is CASSPSGSYEQYF. The CDR3 region has the DNA TGTGCCAGCAGTCCTAGCGGGAGTTACGAGCAGTACTTC.

The V gene is TRBV6-5, the J gene TRBJ1-1, with D possibly matching TRBD1 (5 bases). There are 14 residues in the CDR3. The ends were cut back, 6 bases at V and 1 base at J, with 12 bases in the middle. Germline V gives CDR1 MNHEY, CDR2 SVGAGI. The DNA for the CDR3 is TGTGCCAGCAGCCAGGGTGCGTGGAACACTGAAGCTTTCTTT. It translates to CASSQGAWNTEAFF.

As DNA, the CDR3 is TGCGCCAGCAGTGAAAACCGGGACAGAGTGCAGGGCTCCTATAATTCACCCCTCCACTTT. Translating gives CASSENRDRVQGSYNSPLHF. The chain joins TRBV5-1 to TRBJ1-6; 7 bases fit TRBD1. The trim removed 5 bases at V and 0 bases at J, leaving 17 bases unmatched. Germline CDR1 reads SGHRS; CDR2 reads YFSETQ. This CDR3 has 20 residues.

The chain has TRBV10-1 and TRBJ1-5; perhaps TRBD1 as D (6 bases). In germline, CDR1 is WNHNN, CDR2 SYGVQD (reference sequence). The CDR3 runs 14 residues. Deletions cut 5 bases from V and 4 bases from J, with 12 bases between. In DNA form, the CDR3 reads TGCGCCAGCAGTCGTCGCAGGGGTAATCAGCCCCAGCATTTT. Amino acids: CASSRRRGNQPQHF.

The chain carries TRBV7-8 and TRBJ1-2; D is undetermined. Trimming left V 2 bases short and J 4 bases short, with 8 bases between. The length of the CDR3 is 13 residues. Per the germline V gene, CDR1 is SGHVS and CDR2 is FQNEAQ. The CDR3 DNA reads TGTGCCAGCAGCTTACGCGAGCTCTATGGCTACACCTTC. Translated, it gives CASSLRELYGYTF. Together with reference TRBV7-8 and TRBJ1-2, the CDR3 gives the full variable domain: GAGVSQSPRYKVAKRGQDVALRCDPISGHVSLFWYQQALGQGPEFLTYFQNEAQLDKSGLPSDRFFAERPEGSVSTLKIQRTQQEDSAVYLCASSLRELYGYTFGSGTRLTVV.

This rearrangement joins TRBV4-2 to TRBJ2-2; D is uncertain. Germline V gene sequence: CDR1 LGHNA, CDR2 YNFKEQ. The V end lost 0 bases, the J end lost 2 bases, and 4 bases lay between the germline ends. The CDR3 is made up of 14 amino acids. CDR3 in amino acids: CASSQDTNTGELFF. CDR3 in DNA: TGTGCCAGCAGCCAAGACACTAACACCGGGGAGCTGTTTTTT.

The chain couples TRBV30 to TRBJ2-1, with 10 bases aligning to TRBD2. The CDR3 runs to 13 residues. Germline V gene data show CDR1 as GTSNPN and CDR2 as SVGIG (reference sequence). The V gene end was trimmed by 0 bases and the J gene end by 14 bases; junction bases not matched to a gene: 7. CDR3 loop: CAWSVIAGGQKFF. Here the CDR3 DNA reads TGTGCCTGGAGTGTTATAGCGGGAGGCCAGAAGTTCTTC.

The chain has TRBV6-5 and TRBJ1-5, with D perhaps TRBD1 (5 bases). The CDR3 consists of 15 residues. Per germline, CDR1 MNHEY and CDR2 SVGAGI. V was shortened by 7 bases and J by 6 bases, with 19 bases between the two germline ends. The CDR3 DNA reads TGTGCCAGCACAGTGTCAGGGACTACCCGTCAGCCCCAGCATTTT. This codes for CASTVSGTTRQPQHF.

The chain combines TRBV10-1 with TRBJ1-1; 7 nucleotides line up with TRBD1. Losses at the gene ends were 0 bases for V and 7 bases for J; bases not matched to a gene: 11. This CDR3 spans 16 amino acids. Germline V CDR1 and CDR2: WNHNN, SYGVQD (reference sequence). The CDR3 region is CASSESKDWTGDEAFF. As DNA, the CDR3 is TGCGCCAGCAGTGAGTCGAAAGACTGGACAGGAGATGAAGCTTTCTTT.

In this sample, this clone turned up a few times. The rearrangement links TRBV5-1 to TRBJ2-6, with D possibly TRBD1 on 6 matching bases. The CDR3 contains 15 residues. Germline V gene sequence: CDR1 SGHRS, CDR2 YFSETQ. The V and J ends lost 5 bases and 1 base respectively, with 10 bases between them. CDR3 DNA: TGCGCCAGCAGAGGACAGCCATCTGGGGCCAACGTCCTGACTTTC. Translated, it gives CASRGQPSGANVLTF.

This clone was found once. The V call is TRBV2, the J call TRBJ1-2; D possibly corresponds to TRBD1 (6 bases). Germline CDR1 and CDR2: SNHLY and FYNNEI. CDR3 length: 12 residues. V dropped 6 bases and J dropped 8 bases, with 13 bases sitting between them. The CDR3 sequence is CASRSGVEGYTF. As DNA, the CDR3 is TGTGCCAGCAGGTCAGGGGTAGAAGGCTACACCTTC.

The chain couples TRBV6-5 to TRBJ1-2, with TRBD1 matching 10 bases. CDR1 and CDR2 from the germline V gene are MNHEY and SVGAGI. This CDR3 has 16 residues. V was clipped by 0 bases and J by 1 base; unmatched bases: 2. CDR3 in DNA: TGTGCCAGCAGTTACTCGGGACAGGGGTTTAACTATGGCTACACCTTC. Encoded protein: CASSYSGQGFNYGYTF.

The chain links TRBV4-1 to TRBJ1-1; D unresolved. The CDR3 consists of 15 residues. V was pared by 0 bases and J by 1 base, with 9 bases between. CDR1 and CDR2 (germline): MGHRA, YSYEKL. The CDR3: CASSQDPQANTEAFF. The DNA of the CDR3 is TGCGCCAGCAGCCAAGACCCCCAGGCGAACACTGAAGCTTTCTTT.

CDR3 bases: TGTGCCAGCAGTGTGGGCGCAGGTTTCATGAACACTGAAGCTTTCTTT. Translating gives CASSVGAGFMNTEAFF. The chain couples TRBV2 to TRBJ1-1; no definite D call. V lost 4 bases and J lost 0, with 15 bases in between. Per the germline V gene, CDR1 is SNHLY and CDR2 is FYNNEI. CDR3 length: 16 residues.

The J gene is TRBJ2-3, the V gene TRBV5-4; TRBD2 agrees at 10 bases. V lost 4 bases to trimming and J lost 1 base; unmatched junction nucleotides: 9. Germline V gene sequence: CDR1 SGHNT, CDR2 YYREEE (reference sequence). The CDR3 sequence is 17 residues long. CDR3 bases: TGTGCCAGCAGCGGGGGGCTAGCGGGGGTAGGCACAGATACGCAGTATTTT. It translates to CASSGGLAGVGTDTQYF.

V usage is TRBV5-8 and J usage is TRBJ2-1, with 9 bases fitting TRBD2. Germline assignment: CDR1 SGHTS and CDR2 YDEGEE. The CDR3 is 15 residues long. After removal of 0 bases from V and 9 bases from J, the junction contained 7 bases not matched to a gene. CDR3 amino acids: CASSLEAGGYGEQFF. The CDR3 DNA follows: TGTGCCAGCAGCTTGGAGGCGGGGGGGTATGGTGAGCAGTTCTTC.

The chain couples TRBV30 to TRBJ2-2; D is undetermined. Trimming left V 8 bases short and J 2 bases short, with 9 bases between. Per germline, CDR1 GTSNPN and CDR2 SVGIG (reference sequence). CDR3 length equals 12 residues. CDR3 nucleotides: TGTGCCGCCTTCAGTAACACCGGGGAGCTGTTTTTT. As protein: CAAFSNTGELFF.

In regard to this clone: This specimen includes other DNA sequences encoding the same CDR3. The V gene is TRBV2, the J gene TRBJ1-5; the D gene is possibly TRBD1 (5 bases). V lost 2 bases, J lost 0 bases, and 5 bases lay in between. The CDR3 is 14 residues long. In germline, CDR1 is SNHLY, CDR2 FYNNEI. The CDR3 DNA sequence: TGTGCCAGCAGTGAACAGGGTAGCAATCAGCCCCAGCATTTT. Translating it yields CASSEQGSNQPQHF.

V gene TRBV19 combines with J gene TRBJ2-2; a weak D match, TRBD1 (6 bases). The CDR3 contains 16 residues. V lost 11 bases, J lost 6 bases, and 25 bases lay in between. Germline loops: CDR1 LNHDA, CDR2 SQIVND (reference sequence). CDR3 in DNA: TGTGCCTTCCCGACCCCCGCAGGGGAACCTGCCGGGGAGCTGTTTTTT. Translating it yields CAFPTPAGEPAGELFF.

This chain connects TRBV25-1 to TRBJ1-1; D remains ambiguous. The V gene's germline CDR1 is MGHDK and CDR2 SYGVNS. V was pared by 2 bases and J by 1 base, with 5 bases between. The CDR3 covers 13 residues. DNA of the CDR3: TGTGCCAGCAGTGAAAGAGGGAACACTGAAGCTTTCTTT. It codes for CASSERGNTEAFF.

The rearrangement links TRBV28 to TRBJ1-5; D gene ambiguous. The CDR3 has 12 amino acids. Trimming removed 4 bases from V and 3 bases from J, with 4 bases in between. Germline values: CDR1 MDHEN, CDR2 SYDVKM. The CDR3 DNA sequence: TGTGCCAGCAGTTCAAACAATCAGCCCCAGCATTTT. It translates to CASSSNNQPQHF.

Details on this clone: One end of the junction does not line up with germline, which may come from a read error. The genes are TRBV2 and TRBJ1-1, with a tentative D call TRBD1 (5 bases). This CDR3 comprises 14 residues. Germline CDR1 reads SNHLY; CDR2 reads FYNNEI. This CDR3 reads CAGRMPTGETEAFF. The CDR3 DNA follows: TGTGCCGGCAGGATGCCTACAGGTGAAACTGAAGCTTTCTTT.